This T cell receptor beta chain was captured by sequencing in a study of blood T cell repertoires in COVID-19. The assay was immunoSEQ multiplex PCR, and TCRdb's table has in-frame clones only and misses some. Here the sample spans over 40,000 clones, 86% being singletons. The CDR3 covers 16 residues. The ends lost 5 bases at V and 1 base at J; junction bases unmatched: 9. The germline V gene has CDR1 PRHDT and CDR2 FYEKMQ (reference sequence). The sample taken for sequencing was peripheral blood. The clonotype originates from an elderly woman with acute or convalescent COVID-19. The V gene is TRBV13, the J gene TRBJ1-2, with 8 bases identical to TRBD1. The CDR3: CASSPGQGTLNYGYTF. CDR3 sequence (DNA): TGTGCCAGCAGCCCAGGACAGGGAACTCTTAACTATGGCTACACCTTC.